A single sample gave rise to the 3 T cell receptor beta chains below, sequenced in a study of T-cell reconstitution after alpha-beta-depleted transplantation in children. Unique molecular identifiers were used in preparing the TCRbeta library. TCRdb independently ran MiXCR on the PCR reads; one entry per CDR3 protein. This sample yields 700,000 or so distinct CDR3 sequences, of which over 10% are seen a single time; 0.79% belongs to the top ten. Here the sequenced sample was PBMCs, taken before TCRalphabeta/CD19-depleted stem cell transplant. Receptors originate from a girl aged 2 to 9 with congenital amegakaryocytic thrombocytopenia, due to receive a stem cell transplant.

This clonotype occurred a few times. This chain uses TRBV18 with TRBJ1-2, with D perhaps TRBD1 (5 bases). Trimming took off 1 base at V and 6 bases at J, with 15 bases between the two ends. The germline gives CDR1 KGHSH, CDR2 LQKENI. CDR3 size: 15 residues. CDR3 region: CASSPQEGLGHGYTF. CDR3 nucleotides: TGTGCCAGCTCACCACAGGAGGGGCTGGGTCATGGCTACACCTTC.

This clonotype was counted a few times. The chain recombines TRBV29-1 with TRBJ2-1, with D unclear. V was pared by 4 bases and J by 3 bases, with 13 bases between. The CDR3 runs 14 residues. Germline-derived CDR1 and CDR2 are SQVTM and ANQGSEA. The CDR3 coding sequence is TGCAGCGTTGTTGTGCGGAGTAACTACAATGAGCAGTTCTTC. This gives the protein CSVVVRSNYNEQFF.

The chain couples TRBV7-9 to TRBJ2-3, with TRBD2 matching 7 bases. Germline CDR1 is SEHNR and CDR2 is FQNEAQ (reference sequence). V was clipped by 4 bases and J by 0 bases; unmatched bases: 10. This CDR3 has 17 amino acids. The chain's CDR3 is CASSYLLAESSTDTQYF. For the CDR3, the DNA is TGTGCCAGCAGCTACCTCCTAGCGGAGTCTAGCACAGATACGCAGTATTTT.